The rows below give T cell receptor beta chains drawn from one sample of a study of technical replicates of blood from four donors. This table comes from immunoSEQ multiplex PCR, and its TCRdb copy is limited to in-frame clones, with some not included. Among roughly 67,000 clones listed, roughly 98% were seen once. Sequencing was done on a sample of T cells isolated from PBMCs. These receptors were collected from a human donor in good health. Each CDR3 is given with its conserved first and last residue. The D gene is left open where the match is weak. Only some rows state a clone size, as once, few, many or a class for expanded clones.

clone_size d_call j_call v_call cdr3_aa cdr3_nt
. . TRBJ2-7 TRBV28 CASNPTGTQVSYEQYF TGTGCCAGCAATCCAACCGGGACACAGGTTTCCTACGAGCAGTACTTC
. . TRBJ1-4 TRBV10-1 CASSELTALREKLFF TGCGCCAGCAGTGAGTTAACAGCCTTGCGAGAAAAACTGTTTTTT
. . TRBJ1-1 TRBV5-8 CASSGGEGTEAFF TGTGCCAGCAGCGGGGGGGAGGGCACTGAAGCTTTCTTT
. TRBD1 TRBJ2-1 TRBV27 CASSRSGTGYNEQFF TGTGCCAGCAGTCGCTCCGGGACAGGTTACAATGAGCAGTTCTTC
. . TRBJ2-3 TRBV5-4 CASSLADGWGAPDTQYF TGTGCCAGCAGCTTGGCCGACGGGTGGGGCGCACCAGATACGCAGTATTTT
once . TRBJ2-2 TRBV30 CAWRDAGYTGELFF TGTGCCTGGAGGGACGCAGGGTACACCGGGGAGCTGTTTTTT
. TRBD1 TRBJ1-2 TRBV30 CAWSVITGGISYTF TGTGCCTGGAGTGTAATAACAGGGGGCATCTCCTACACCTTC
. TRBD1 TRBJ1-5 TRBV28 CASSPRDRGSNQPQHF TGTGCCAGCAGTCCGCGGGACAGGGGTAGCAATCAGCCCCAGCATTTT
. . TRBJ2-3 TRBV29-1 CSVEREADTQYF TGCAGCGTTGAAAGGGAGGCAGATACGCAGTATTTT
once . TRBJ1-1 TRBV7-9 CASSPRQFLNTEAFF TGTGCCAGCAGCCCCCGACAGTTCCTGAACACTGAAGCTTTCTTT
. . TRBJ1-1 TRBV5-6 CASSLATGAEAFF TGTGCCAGCAGCTTGGCAACAGGAGCTGAAGCTTTCTTT
. . TRBJ1-6 TRBV14 CASSQMRNDNSPLHF TGTGCCAGCAGCCAAATGAGGAATGATAATTCACCCCTCCACTTT
. . TRBJ1-5 TRBV7-6 CASSLGLYQPQHF TGTGCCAGCAGCTTGGGCCTATATCAGCCCCAGCATTTT
. . TRBJ2-7 TRBV6-1 CASSASGHRYEQYF TGTGCCAGCAGTGCTTCGGGACACCGCTACGAGCAGTACTTC
. TRBD2 TRBJ2-7 TRBV18 CASSHTSGGPYEQYF TGTGCCAGCTCACATACTAGCGGGGGTCCGTACGAGCAGTACTTC
. TRBD2 TRBJ2-7 TRBV10-1 CASRDRGDRRYYEQYF TGCGCCAGCAGGGATCGGGGGGACCGAAGATACTACGAGCAGTACTTC
. . TRBJ2-2 TRBV5-1 CASSFDRWETGELFF TGCGCCAGCAGCTTCGACAGATGGGAAACCGGGGAGCTGTTTTTT
. . TRBJ2-2 TRBV10-1 CASSDLGLGGELFF TGCGCCAGCAGTGATTTGGGCTTAGGCGGGGAGCTGTTTTTT
. TRBD1 TRBJ1-2 TRBV9 CASSVGGGYYGYTF TGTGCCAGCAGCGTAGGAGGGGGCTACTATGGCTACACCTTC
. . TRBJ1-2 TRBV19 CASSIWTADPNYGYTF TGTGCCAGTAGTATCTGGACAGCGGATCCTAACTATGGCTACACCTTC
. . TRBJ2-1 TRBV2 CASSDAGSAYNEQFF TGTGCCAGCAGTGACGCGGGGAGCGCCTACAATGAGCAGTTCTTC
. TRBD1 TRBJ2-5 TRBV28 CASSLDSSRGRETQYF TGTGCCAGCAGTTTAGATTCCAGCAGGGGGCGTGAGACCCAGTACTTC
. TRBD1 TRBJ2-7 TRBV7-6 CASSSDRVAPYEQYF TGTGCCAGCAGCTCTGACAGGGTAGCGCCCTACGAGCAGTACTTC
. TRBD2 TRBJ2-7 TRBV18 CASSLGLAGPEQYF TGTGCCAGCTCACTGGGACTAGCGGGACCCGAGCAGTACTTC
. TRBD1 TRBJ2-3 TRBV6-5 CASSRDRLTDTQYF TGTGCCAGCAGTCGGGACAGATTAACAGATACGCAGTATTTT
. . TRBJ2-5 TRBV11-2 CASSHWGREQETQYF TGTGCCAGCAGTCATTGGGGCAGGGAACAAGAGACCCAGTACTTC
. . TRBJ1-2 TRBV25-1 CASSATENYGYTF TGTGCCAGCAGTGCCACAGAAAACTATGGCTACACCTTC
. TRBD1 TRBJ1-5 TRBV11-2 CASSLDRVGQPQHF TGTGCCAGCAGCTTGGACAGGGTGGGGCAGCCCCAGCATTTT
. . TRBJ1-4 TRBV5-6 CASRHFREADEKLFF TGTGCCAGCAGGCACTTCCGGGAAGCGGATGAAAAACTGTTTTTT
. . TRBJ2-5 TRBV10-2 CASLSLGEETQYF TGCGCCAGTCTCTCTTTGGGAGAGGAGACCCAGTACTTC
. . TRBJ2-7 TRBV28 CASSSGESYEQYF TGTGCCAGCAGTTCTGGTGAGTCCTACGAGCAGTACTTC
. . TRBJ1-3 TRBV5-1 CASTWGDFSGNTIYF TGCGCCAGCACGTGGGGGGACTTCTCTGGAAACACCATATATTTT
. TRBD2 TRBJ2-1 TRBV29-1 CSALSISGRNEQFF TGCAGCGCCCTTTCTATTAGCGGGAGGAATGAGCAGTTCTTC
. TRBD1 TRBJ2-3 TRBV7-6 CASSLADTGGRDTQYF TGTGCCAGCAGCTTAGCCGACACAGGGGGACGAGATACGCAGTATTTT
. . TRBJ2-7 TRBV2 CASSELLTGAYEQYF TGTGCCAGCAGTGAACTCTTGACAGGAGCCTACGAGCAGTACTTC
. . TRBJ1-5 TRBV19 CASSPTTGFNQPQHF TGTGCCAGTAGTCCAACAACAGGGTTCAATCAGCCCCAGCATTTT
. TRBD1 TRBJ1-1 TRBV6-5 CASETGGWNTEAFF TGTGCCAGCGAGACAGGGGGTTGGAACACTGAAGCTTTCTTT
. TRBD1 TRBJ1-1 TRBV6-1 CASSVGRDSNTEAFF TGTGCCAGCAGTGTCGGCCGGGACAGTAACACTGAAGCTTTCTTT
. . TRBJ2-3 TRBV11-2 CASSPTFTDTQYF TGTGCCAGCAGCCCTACCTTCACAGATACGCAGTATTTT
. . TRBJ1-2 TRBV12-1 CASSQGTGNYGYTF TGTGCCAGCAGCCAAGGGACAGGGAACTATGGCTACACCTTC